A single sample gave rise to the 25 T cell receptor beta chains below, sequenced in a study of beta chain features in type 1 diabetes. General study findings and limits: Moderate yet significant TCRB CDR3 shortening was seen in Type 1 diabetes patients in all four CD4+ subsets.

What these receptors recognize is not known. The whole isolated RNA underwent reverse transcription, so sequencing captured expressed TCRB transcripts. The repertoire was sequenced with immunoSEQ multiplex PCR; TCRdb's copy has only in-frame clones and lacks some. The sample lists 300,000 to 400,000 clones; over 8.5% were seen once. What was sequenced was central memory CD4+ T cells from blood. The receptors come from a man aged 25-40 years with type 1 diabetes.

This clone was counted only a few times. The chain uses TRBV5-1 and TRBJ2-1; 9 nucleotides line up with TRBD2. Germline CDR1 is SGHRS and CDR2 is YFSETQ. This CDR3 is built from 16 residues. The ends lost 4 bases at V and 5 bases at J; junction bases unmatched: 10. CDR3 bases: TGCGCCAGCAGCCCCCCGAGACTAGCGGAGAACAATGAGCAGTTCTTC. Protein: CASSPPRLAENNEQFF.

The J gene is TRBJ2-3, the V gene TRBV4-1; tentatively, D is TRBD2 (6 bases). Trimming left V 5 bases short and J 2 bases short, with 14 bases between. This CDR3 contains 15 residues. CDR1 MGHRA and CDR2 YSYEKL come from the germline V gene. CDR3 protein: CASSAGGTYTDTQYF. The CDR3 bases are TGCGCCAGCAGCGCGGGCGGGACCTACACAGATACGCAGTATTTT.

CDR3 in amino acids: CASSLGPGVGANVLTF. In DNA, the CDR3 is TGCGCCAGCAGCTTGGGGCCCGGGGTTGGGGCCAACGTCCTGACTTTC. This chain uses TRBV5-1 with TRBJ2-6; the D gene is possibly TRBD2 (5 bases). V dropped 0 bases and J dropped 3 bases, with 10 bases sitting between them. CDR3 length: 16 residues. Germline CDR1 and CDR2: SGHRS and YFSETQ.

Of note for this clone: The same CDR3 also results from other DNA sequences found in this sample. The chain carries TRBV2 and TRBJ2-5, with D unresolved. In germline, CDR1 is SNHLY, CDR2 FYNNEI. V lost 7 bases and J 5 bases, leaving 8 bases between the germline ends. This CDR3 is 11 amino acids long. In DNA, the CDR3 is TGTGCCAGCATTTATAAGGAGACCCAGTACTTC. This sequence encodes CASIYKETQYF.

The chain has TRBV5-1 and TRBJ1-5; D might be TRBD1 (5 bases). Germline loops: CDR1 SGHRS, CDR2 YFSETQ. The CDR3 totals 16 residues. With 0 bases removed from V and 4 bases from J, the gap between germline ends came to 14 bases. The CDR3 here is CASSLVPGQGNQPQHF. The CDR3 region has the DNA TGCGCCAGCAGCTTGGTACCCGGGCAGGGAAATCAGCCCCAGCATTTT.

CDR3 sequence reads: CASSLGLYNEQFF. In DNA form, the CDR3 reads TGTGCCAGCAGCTTAGGACTGTACAATGAGCAGTTCTTC. The V call is TRBV7-6, the J call TRBJ2-1; the D is unclear. This CDR3 has 13 residues. Germline CDR1 SGHVS, CDR2 FNYEAQ. Trimming took off 1 base at V and 4 bases at J, with 5 bases between the two ends.

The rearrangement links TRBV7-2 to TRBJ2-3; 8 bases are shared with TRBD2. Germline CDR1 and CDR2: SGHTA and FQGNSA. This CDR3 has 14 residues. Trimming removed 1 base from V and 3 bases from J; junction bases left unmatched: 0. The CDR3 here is CASSLGGRTDTQYF. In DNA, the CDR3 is TGTGCCAGCAGCTTAGGCGGGAGGACAGATACGCAGTATTTT.

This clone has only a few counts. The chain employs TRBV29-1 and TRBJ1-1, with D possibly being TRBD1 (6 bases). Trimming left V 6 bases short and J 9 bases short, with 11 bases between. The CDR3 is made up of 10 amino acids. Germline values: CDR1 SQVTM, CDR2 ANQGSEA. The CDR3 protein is CSVARDKAFF. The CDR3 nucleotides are TGCAGCGTGGCCCGGGACAAAGCTTTCTTT. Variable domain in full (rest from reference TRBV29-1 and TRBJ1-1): SAVISQKPSRDICQRGTSLTIQCQVDSQVTMMFWYRQQPGQSLTLIATANQGSEATYESGFVIDKFPISRPNLTFSTLTVSNMSPEDSSIYLCSVARDKAFFGQGTRLTVV.

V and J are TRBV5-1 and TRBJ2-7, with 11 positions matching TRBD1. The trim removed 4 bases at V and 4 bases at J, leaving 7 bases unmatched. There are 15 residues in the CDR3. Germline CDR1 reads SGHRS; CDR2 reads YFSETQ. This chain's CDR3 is CASSNRDRGKYEQYF. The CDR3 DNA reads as TGCGCCAGCAGCAACCGGGACAGGGGGAAGTACGAGCAGTACTTC.

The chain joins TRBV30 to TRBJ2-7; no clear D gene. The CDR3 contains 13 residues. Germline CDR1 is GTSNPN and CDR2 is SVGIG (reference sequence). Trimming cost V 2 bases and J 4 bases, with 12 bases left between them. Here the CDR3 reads CAWSPANYYEQYF. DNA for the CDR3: TGTGCCTGGAGTCCGGCGAATTATTACGAGCAGTACTTC.

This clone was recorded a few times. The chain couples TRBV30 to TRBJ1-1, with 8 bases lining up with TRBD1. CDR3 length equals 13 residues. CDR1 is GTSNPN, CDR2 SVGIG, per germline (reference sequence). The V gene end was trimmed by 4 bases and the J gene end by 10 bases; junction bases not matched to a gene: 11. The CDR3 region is CAWTGQGMIGAFF. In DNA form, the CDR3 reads TGTGCCTGGACCGGACAGGGAATGATTGGAGCTTTCTTT.

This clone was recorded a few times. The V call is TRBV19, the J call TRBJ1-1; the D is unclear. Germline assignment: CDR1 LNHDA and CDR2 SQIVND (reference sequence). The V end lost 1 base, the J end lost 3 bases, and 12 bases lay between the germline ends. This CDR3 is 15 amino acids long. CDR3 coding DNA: TGTGCCAGTAGTATAGCACGGTTGGTTGACACTGAAGCTTTCTTT. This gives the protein CASSIARLVDTEAFF. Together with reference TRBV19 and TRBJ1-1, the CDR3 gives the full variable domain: DGGITQSPKYLFRKEGQNVTLSCEQNLNHDAMYWYRQDPGQGLRLIYYSQIVNDFQKGDIAEGYSVSREKKESFPLTVTSAQKNPTAFYLCASSIARLVDTEAFFGQGTRLTVV.

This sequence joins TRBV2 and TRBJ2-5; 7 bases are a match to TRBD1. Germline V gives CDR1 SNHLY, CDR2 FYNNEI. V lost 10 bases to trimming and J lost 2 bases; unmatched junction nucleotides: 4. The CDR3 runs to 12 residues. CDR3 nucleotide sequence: TGTGCCACTCTACAGGGGCAAGAGACCCAGTACTTC. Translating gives CATLQGQETQYF.

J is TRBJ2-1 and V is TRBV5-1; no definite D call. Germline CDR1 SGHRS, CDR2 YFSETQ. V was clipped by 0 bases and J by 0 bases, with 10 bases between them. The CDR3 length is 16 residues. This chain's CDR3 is CASSLAFGVSYNEQFF. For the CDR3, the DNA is TGCGCCAGCAGCTTGGCCTTCGGAGTCTCCTACAATGAGCAGTTCTTC.

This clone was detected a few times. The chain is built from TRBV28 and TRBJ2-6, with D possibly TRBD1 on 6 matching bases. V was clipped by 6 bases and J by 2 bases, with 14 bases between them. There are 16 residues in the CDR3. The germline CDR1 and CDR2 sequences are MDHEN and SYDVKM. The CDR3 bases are TGTGCCAGCAGCCTTTGGGGGCGGACTGGGGCCAACGTCCTGACTTTC. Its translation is CASSLWGRTGANVLTF.

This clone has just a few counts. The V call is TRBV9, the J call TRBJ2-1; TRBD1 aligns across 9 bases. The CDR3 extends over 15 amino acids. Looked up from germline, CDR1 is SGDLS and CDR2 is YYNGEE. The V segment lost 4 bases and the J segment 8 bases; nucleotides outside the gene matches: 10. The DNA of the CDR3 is TGTGCCAGCAGCCCTTCCGGACAGGGGTACCATGAGCAGTTCTTC. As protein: CASSPSGQGYHEQFF. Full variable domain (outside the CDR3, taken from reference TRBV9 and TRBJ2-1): DSGVTQTPKHLITATGQRVTLRCSPRSGDLSVYWYQQSLDQGLQFLIQYYNGEERAKGNILERFSAQQFPDLHSELNLSSLELGDSALYFCASSPSGQGYHEQFFGPGTRLTVL.

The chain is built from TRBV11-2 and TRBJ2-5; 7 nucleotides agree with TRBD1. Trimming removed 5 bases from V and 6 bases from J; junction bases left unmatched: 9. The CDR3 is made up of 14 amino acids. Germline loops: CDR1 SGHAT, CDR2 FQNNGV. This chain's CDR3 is CASSPGQVSKTQYF. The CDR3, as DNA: TGTGCCAGCAGCCCCGGACAGGTCTCAAAGACCCAGTACTTC.

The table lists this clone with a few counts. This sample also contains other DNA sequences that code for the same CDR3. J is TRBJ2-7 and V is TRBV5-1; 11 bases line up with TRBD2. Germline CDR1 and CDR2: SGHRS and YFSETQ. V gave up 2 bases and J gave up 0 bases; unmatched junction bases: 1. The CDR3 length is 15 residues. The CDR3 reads CASSLGLAGSYEQYF. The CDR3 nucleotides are TGCGCCAGCAGCTTAGGACTAGCGGGCTCCTACGAGCAGTACTTC.

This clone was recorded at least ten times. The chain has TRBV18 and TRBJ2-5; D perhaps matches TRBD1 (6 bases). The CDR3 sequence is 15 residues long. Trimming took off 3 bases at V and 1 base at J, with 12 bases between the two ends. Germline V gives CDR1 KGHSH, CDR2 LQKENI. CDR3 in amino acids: CASSPRGPPQETQYF. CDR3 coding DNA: TGTGCCAGCTCACCCAGGGGTCCCCCCCAAGAGACCCAGTACTTC.

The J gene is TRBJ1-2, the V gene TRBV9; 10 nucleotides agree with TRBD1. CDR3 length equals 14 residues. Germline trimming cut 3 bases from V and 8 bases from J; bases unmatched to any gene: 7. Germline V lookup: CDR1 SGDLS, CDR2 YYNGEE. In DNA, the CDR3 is TGTGCCAGCAGCGACCGGGACAGGGGAGACGGCTACACCTTC. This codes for CASSDRDRGDGYTF.

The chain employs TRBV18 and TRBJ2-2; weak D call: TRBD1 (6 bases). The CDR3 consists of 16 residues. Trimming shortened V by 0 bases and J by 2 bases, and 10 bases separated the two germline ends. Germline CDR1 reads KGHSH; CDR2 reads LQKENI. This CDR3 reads CASSPPDSENTGELFF. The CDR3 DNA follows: TGTGCCAGCTCACCACCGGACAGCGAAAACACCGGGGAGCTGTTTTTT.

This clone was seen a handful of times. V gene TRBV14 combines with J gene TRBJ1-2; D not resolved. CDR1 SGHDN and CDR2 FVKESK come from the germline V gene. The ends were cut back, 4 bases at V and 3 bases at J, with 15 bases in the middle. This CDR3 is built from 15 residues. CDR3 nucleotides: TGTGCCAGCAGCCCCAAGAGGGATCGGGACTATGGCTACACCTTC. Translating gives CASSPKRDRDYGYTF.

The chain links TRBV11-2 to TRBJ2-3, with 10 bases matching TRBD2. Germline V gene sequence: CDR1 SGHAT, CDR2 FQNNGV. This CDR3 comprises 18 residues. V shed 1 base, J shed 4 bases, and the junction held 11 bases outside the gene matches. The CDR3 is CASSLAWLAGVLADTQYF. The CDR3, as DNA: TGTGCCAGCAGCTTAGCCTGGCTAGCGGGAGTATTGGCAGATACGCAGTATTTT.

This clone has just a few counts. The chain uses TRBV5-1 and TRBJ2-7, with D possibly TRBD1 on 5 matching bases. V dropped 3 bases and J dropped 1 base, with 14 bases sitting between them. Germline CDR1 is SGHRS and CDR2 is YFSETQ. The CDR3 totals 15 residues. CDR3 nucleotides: TGCGCCAGCAGCTACACGTCCGACAGTTCCTACGAGCAGTACTTC. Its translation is CASSYTSDSSYEQYF.

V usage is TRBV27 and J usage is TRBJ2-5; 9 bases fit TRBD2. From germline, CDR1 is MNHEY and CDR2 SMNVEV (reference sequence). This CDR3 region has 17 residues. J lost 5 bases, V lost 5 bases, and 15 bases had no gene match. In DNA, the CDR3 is TGTGCCAGCAGTATGAGGGCTAGCGGGGCCCTGGGGGAGACCCAGTACTTC. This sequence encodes CASSMRASGALGETQYF.